This T cell receptor beta chain is from a study of control samples from healthy donors and cancer patients. Only in-frame clones appear in the TCRdb table, and some are missing; sequencing was by immunoSEQ multiplex PCR. The sample lists under 65,000 clones; roughly 86% were seen once. With respect to this clone: At the DNA level, this CDR3 is encoded by other sequences in the same sample as well.

Germline-derived CDR1 and CDR2 are LNHDA and SQIVND (reference sequence). The CDR3 runs to 16 residues. Trimming took off 1 base at V and 4 bases at J, with 16 bases between the two ends. V usage is TRBV19 and J usage is TRBJ1-2; TRBD1 is a possible D gene (6 bases). The sequence was collected from a woman aged 55 to 70 with lung cancer. Sequencing used PBMCs. Written as DNA, the CDR3 is TGTGCCAGTAGTATAGCGGCGCCGGGGGCGGGCTATGGCTACACCTTC. It translates to CASSIAAPGAGYGYTF. Looking up the rest from reference TRBV19 and TRBJ1-2 gives the full variable domain: DGGITQSPKYLFRKEGQNVTLSCEQNLNHDAMYWYRQDPGQGLRLIYYSQIVNDFQKGDIAEGYSVSREKKESFPLTVTSAQKNPTAFYLCASSIAAPGAGYGYTFGSGTRLTVV.